This record covers a single T cell receptor beta chain. J was trimmed by 8 bases and V by 7 bases; bases with no gene match: 6. This CDR3 comprises 14 residues. Germline V gene data show CDR1 as WSHSY and CDR2 as SAAADI. The sample belongs to a study of T cell responses to AZD1222 COVID-19 vaccine. Measured with immunoSEQ multiplex PCR; TCRdb has only the in-frame clones, and not every one. The sample records over 150,000 clones, approximately 87% being singletons. This receptor was taken from an adult in good health. The chain joins TRBV10-2 to TRBJ2-2; 11 nucleotides align to TRBD2. Sequenced material: peripheral blood, taken on day 0 of MenACWY control vaccination. In nucleotides, the CDR3 is TGCGCCAGCAATCCGACTAGCGGGACGGGGGAGCTGTTTTTT. This sequence encodes CASNPTSGTGELFF.